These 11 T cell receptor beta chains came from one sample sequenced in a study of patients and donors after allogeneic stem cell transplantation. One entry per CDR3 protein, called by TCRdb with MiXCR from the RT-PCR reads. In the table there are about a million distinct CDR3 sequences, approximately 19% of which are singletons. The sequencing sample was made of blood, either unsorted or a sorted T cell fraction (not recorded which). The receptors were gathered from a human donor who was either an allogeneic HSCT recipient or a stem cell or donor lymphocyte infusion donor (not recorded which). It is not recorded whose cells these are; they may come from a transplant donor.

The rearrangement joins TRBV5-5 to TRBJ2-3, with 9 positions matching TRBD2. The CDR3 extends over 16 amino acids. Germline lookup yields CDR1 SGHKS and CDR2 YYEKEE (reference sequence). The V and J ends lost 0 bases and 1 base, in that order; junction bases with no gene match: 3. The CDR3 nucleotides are TGTGCCAGCAGCTTGGTGGTAGCGGGGGGCACAGATACGCAGTATTTT. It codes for CASSLVVAGGTDTQYF. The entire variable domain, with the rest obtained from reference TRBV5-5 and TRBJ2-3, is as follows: DAGVTQSPTHLIKTRGQQVTLRCSPISGHKSVSWYQQVLGQGPQFIFQYYEKEERGRGNFPDRFSARQFPNYSSELNVNALLLGDSALYLCASSLVVAGGTDTQYFGPGTRLTVL.

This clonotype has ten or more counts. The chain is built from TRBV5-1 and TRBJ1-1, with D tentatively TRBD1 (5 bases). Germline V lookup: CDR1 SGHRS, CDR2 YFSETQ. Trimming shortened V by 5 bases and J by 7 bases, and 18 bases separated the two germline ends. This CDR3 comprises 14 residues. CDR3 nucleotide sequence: TGCGCCAGCAGATCCTCCCGGTGGGGGGATGAAGCTTTCTTT. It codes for CASRSSRWGDEAFF.

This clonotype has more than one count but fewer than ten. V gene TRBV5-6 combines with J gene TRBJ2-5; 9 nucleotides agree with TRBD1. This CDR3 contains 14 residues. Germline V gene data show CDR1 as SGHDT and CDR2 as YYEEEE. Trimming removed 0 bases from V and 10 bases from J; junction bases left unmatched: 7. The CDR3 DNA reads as TGTGCCAGCAGCTTGGCCCGGACAGGGGAGCTCCAGTACTTC. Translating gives CASSLARTGELQYF.

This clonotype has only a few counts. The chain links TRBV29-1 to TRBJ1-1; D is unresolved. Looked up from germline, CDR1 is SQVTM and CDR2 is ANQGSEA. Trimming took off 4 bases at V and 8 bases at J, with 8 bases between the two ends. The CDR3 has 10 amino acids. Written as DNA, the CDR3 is TGCAGCGTTGGGCACCTAGAAGCTTTCTTT. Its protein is CSVGHLEAFF.

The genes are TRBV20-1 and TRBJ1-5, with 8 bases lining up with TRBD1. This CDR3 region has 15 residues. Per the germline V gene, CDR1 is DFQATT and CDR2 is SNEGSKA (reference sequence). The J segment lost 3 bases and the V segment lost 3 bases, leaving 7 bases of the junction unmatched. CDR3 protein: CSARDRAKYNQPQHF. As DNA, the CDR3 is TGCAGTGCTAGGGACAGGGCCAAGTACAATCAGCCCCAGCATTTT.

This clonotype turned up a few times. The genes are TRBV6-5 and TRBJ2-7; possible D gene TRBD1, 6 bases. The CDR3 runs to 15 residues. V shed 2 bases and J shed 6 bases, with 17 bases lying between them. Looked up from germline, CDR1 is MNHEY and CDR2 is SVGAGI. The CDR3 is CASSYRSGQPGEQYF. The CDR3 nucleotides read TGTGCCAGCAGTTACAGGTCCGGACAGCCGGGCGAGCAGTACTTC.

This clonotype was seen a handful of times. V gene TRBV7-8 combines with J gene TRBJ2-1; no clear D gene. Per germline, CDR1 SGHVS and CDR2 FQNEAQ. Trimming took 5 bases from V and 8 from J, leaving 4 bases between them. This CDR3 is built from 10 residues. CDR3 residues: CASSQDEQFF. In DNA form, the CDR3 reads TGTGCCAGCAGCCAGGATGAGCAGTTCTTC.

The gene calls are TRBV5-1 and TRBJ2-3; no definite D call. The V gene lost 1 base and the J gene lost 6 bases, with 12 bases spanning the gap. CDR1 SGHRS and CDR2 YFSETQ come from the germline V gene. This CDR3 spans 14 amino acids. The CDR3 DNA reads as TGCGCCAGCAGCTTGTCCCCCCTAGGGGATACGCAGTATTTT. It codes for CASSLSPLGDTQYF. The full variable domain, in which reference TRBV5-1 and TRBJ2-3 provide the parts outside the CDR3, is KAGVTQTPRYLIKTRGQQVTLSCSPISGHRSVSWYQQTPGQGLQFLFEYFSETQRNKGNFPGRFSGRQFSNSRSEMNVSTLELGDSALYLCASSLSPLGDTQYFGPGTRLTVL.

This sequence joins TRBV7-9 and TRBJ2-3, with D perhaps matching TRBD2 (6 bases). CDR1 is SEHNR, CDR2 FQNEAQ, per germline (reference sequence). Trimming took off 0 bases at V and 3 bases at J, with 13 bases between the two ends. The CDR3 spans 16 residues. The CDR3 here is CASSLASGGPTDTQYF. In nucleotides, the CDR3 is TGTGCCAGCAGCTTAGCTAGCGGCGGACCGACAGATACGCAGTATTTT.

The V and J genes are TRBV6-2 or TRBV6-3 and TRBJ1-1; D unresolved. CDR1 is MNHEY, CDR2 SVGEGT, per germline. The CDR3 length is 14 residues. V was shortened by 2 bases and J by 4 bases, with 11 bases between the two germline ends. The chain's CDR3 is CASSYGHGATEAFF. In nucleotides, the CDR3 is TGTGCCAGCAGTTACGGGCACGGCGCCACTGAAGCTTTCTTT.

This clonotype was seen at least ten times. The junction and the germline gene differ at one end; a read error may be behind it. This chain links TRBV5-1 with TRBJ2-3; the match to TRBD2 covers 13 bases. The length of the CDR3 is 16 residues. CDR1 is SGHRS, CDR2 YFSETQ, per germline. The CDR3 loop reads CASSSGLAGSTDTQYF. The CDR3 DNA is TGTGCCAGCAGTTCGGGACTAGCGGGGAGCACAGATACGCAGTATTTT. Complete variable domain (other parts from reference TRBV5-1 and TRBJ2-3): KAGVTQTPRYLIKTRGQQVTLSCSPISGHRSVSWYQQTPGQGLQFLFEYFSETQRNKGNFPGRFSGRQFSNSRSEMNVSTLELGDSALYLCASSSGLAGSTDTQYFGPGTRLTVL.